Below, 22 T cell receptor beta chains from the same sample are listed, as sequenced in a study of T cell responses to AZD1222 COVID-19 vaccine. TCRdb keeps only in-frame clones here, not all; method: immunoSEQ multiplex PCR. The sample includes 85,000 to 100,000 clones, around nine tenths seen only once; the top ten take about 13%. Sequences were derived from peripheral blood, sampled on day 0 of AZD1222 vaccination. The receptor set was obtained from an adult in good health.

The chain combines TRBV24-1 with TRBJ2-3, with 10 bases lining up with TRBD1. The CDR3 covers 17 residues. V shed 0 bases, J shed 2 bases, and the junction held 4 bases outside the gene matches. CDR1 is KGHDR and CDR2 is SFDVKD in the germline V gene. The CDR3 DNA reads TGTGCCACCAGTGATTTGGGGACAGGGGCTTTCACAGATACGCAGTATTTT. It translates to CATSDLGTGAFTDTQYF.

This chain uses TRBV4-1 with TRBJ2-5; the D is unclear. The V gene's germline CDR1 is MGHRA and CDR2 YSYEKL. The CDR3 length is 12 residues. The V end was cut by 5 bases, the J end by 5 bases, with 9 bases between. CDR3 in amino acids: CASSAVYETQYF. The DNA of the CDR3 is TGCGCCAGCAGCGCTGTGTATGAGACCCAGTACTTC.

This clone occurred once. The chain is built from TRBV3-1 (or the pseudogene TRBV3-2) and TRBJ1-5; 7 bases align to TRBD1. CDR1 LGHDT and CDR2 YNNKEL come from the germline V gene (reference sequence). The CDR3 has 15 residues. Trimming removed 8 bases from V and 6 bases from J; junction bases left unmatched: 13. Written as DNA, the CDR3 is TGTGCCAGCTCCGCGACAGACAGGGAAGGTCAGCCCCAGCATTTT. This codes for CASSATDREGQPQHF.

This clone was seen only once. The chain employs TRBV5-1 and TRBJ1-1; 7 nucleotides align to TRBD1. Germline V gives CDR1 SGHRS, CDR2 YFSETQ. The CDR3 length is 13 residues. V lost 2 bases to trimming and J lost 8 bases; unmatched junction nucleotides: 6. DNA for the CDR3: TGCGCCAGCAGCTTCACACAGGGGTTCGAAGCTTTCTTT. It encodes CASSFTQGFEAFF.

This clone was counted a single time. The rearrangement uses TRBV30 and TRBJ1-6, with TRBD1 as a possible D gene (5 bases). The CDR3 runs 16 residues. Trimming took off 0 bases at V and 8 bases at J, with 17 bases between the two ends. Germline CDR1 reads GTSNPN; CDR2 reads SVGIG (reference sequence). The CDR3 here is CAWSVQSGSRDSPLHF. CDR3 coding DNA: TGTGCCTGGAGTGTACAGTCAGGGTCGCGGGATTCACCCCTCCACTTT.

The chain uses TRBV5-1 and TRBJ2-1; no clear D. V was pared by 1 base and J by 8 bases, with 10 bases between. The germline V gene has CDR1 SGHRS and CDR2 YFSETQ. This CDR3 comprises 13 residues. The CDR3 DNA is TGCGCCAGCAGCTTGACACTTATCGATGAGCAGTTCTTC. Translation: CASSLTLIDEQFF.

The rearrangement uses TRBV6-2 or TRBV6-3 and TRBJ2-5, with D perhaps TRBD2 (6 bases). The germline gives CDR1 MNHEY, CDR2 SVGEGT. The CDR3 totals 15 residues. Trimming cost V 4 bases and J 3 bases, with 15 bases left between them. DNA of the CDR3: TGTGCCAGCAGTTCAAGTTTCGGGGGAGAAGAGACCCAGTACTTC. This gives the protein CASSSSFGGEETQYF.

DNA for the CDR3: TGTGCCAGCAGCTTATTTCCGGGGACAGGGGGGAATGAGCAGTTCTTC. Translated, it gives CASSLFPGTGGNEQFF. V gene TRBV5-8 combines with J gene TRBJ2-1; TRBD1 matches 11 bases. The V gene's germline CDR1 is SGHTS and CDR2 YDEGEE. V lost 2 bases to trimming and J lost 7 bases; unmatched junction nucleotides: 8. The CDR3 is 16 residues long.

This chain links TRBV2 with TRBJ2-1, with TRBD1 identical over 8 bases. J was trimmed by 2 bases and V by 8 bases; bases with no gene match: 5. The CDR3 consists of 14 residues. The germline V gene encodes CDR1 SNHLY and CDR2 FYNNEI. In DNA, the CDR3 is TGTGCCAGCCAGGACAGGGACGCCTACAATGAGCAGTTCTTC. Translation: CASQDRDAYNEQFF.

The V and J genes are TRBV5-1 and TRBJ2-3; perhaps D is TRBD1 or TRBD2 (6 bases each). This CDR3 is 15 amino acids long. CDR1 and CDR2 from the germline V gene are SGHRS and YFSETQ. Trimming left V 4 bases short and J 1 base short, with 13 bases between. DNA for the CDR3: TGCGCCAGCAGCCCCCGGGGGCGGGGCACAGATACGCAGTATTTT. Translated: CASSPRGRGTDTQYF. The full variable domain, in which reference TRBV5-1 and TRBJ2-3 provide the parts outside the CDR3, is KAGVTQTPRYLIKTRGQQVTLSCSPISGHRSVSWYQQTPGQGLQFLFEYFSETQRNKGNFPGRFSGRQFSNSRSEMNVSTLELGDSALYLCASSPRGRGTDTQYFGPGTRLTVL.

This chain connects TRBV30 to TRBJ1-2; no clear D. This CDR3 has 14 amino acids. From germline, CDR1 is GTSNPN and CDR2 SVGIG (reference sequence). The CDR3 region has the DNA TGTGCTCATCACGGAGCGGGAGCAAACTATGGCTACACCTTC. This gives the protein CAHHGAGANYGYTF.

The CDR3 DNA reads TGTGCCAGCCACCTGGGCATGAACACTGAAGCTTTCTTT. Translating gives CASHLGMNTEAFF. The chain joins TRBV7-2 to TRBJ1-1; D unclear. Trimming took off 8 bases at V and 0 bases at J, with 10 bases between the two ends. The CDR3 loop spans 13 amino acids. Germline loops: CDR1 SGHTA, CDR2 FQGNSA. The full variable domain, its missing parts supplied by reference TRBV7-2 and TRBJ1-1, is GAGVSQSPSNKVTEKGKDVELRCDPISGHTALYWYRQSLGQGLEFLIYFQGNSAPDKSGLPSDRFSAERTGGSVSTLTIQRTQQEDSAVYLCASHLGMNTEAFFGQGTRLTVV.

The chain is built from TRBV9 and TRBJ2-5, with D uncertain. This CDR3 region has 13 residues. Trimming pared 0 bases from V and 5 bases from J, leaving 8 bases between. Looked up from germline, CDR1 is SGDLS and CDR2 is YYNGEE. DNA for the CDR3: TGTGCCAGCAGCGTAGCTACGAGGGAGACCCAGTACTTC. This codes for CASSVATRETQYF.

The rearrangement uses TRBV15 and TRBJ2-3; no definite D call. The CDR3 runs to 13 residues. V gave up 0 bases and J gave up 4 bases, with 5 bases separating them. The V gene's germline CDR1 is LNHNV and CDR2 YYDKDF (reference sequence). Here the CDR3 DNA reads TGTGCCACCAGCAGAGATGGGGCAGATACGCAGTATTTT. Residues: CATSRDGADTQYF.

The chain links TRBV15 to TRBJ2-4; 7 bases agree with TRBD1. The J segment lost 8 bases and the V segment lost 1 base, leaving 8 bases of the junction unmatched. CDR1 and CDR2 (germline): LNHNV, YYDKDF (reference sequence). There are 15 residues in the CDR3. This CDR3 is CATSRVGTAADIQYF. Written as DNA, the CDR3 is TGTGCCACCAGCAGAGTTGGGACAGCGGCGGACATTCAGTACTTC.

This clone was seen once. The chain joins TRBV27 to TRBJ2-4; no clear D. With 2 bases removed from V and 1 base from J, the gap between germline ends came to 9 bases. CDR3 length: 15 amino acids. The germline V gene has CDR1 MNHEY and CDR2 SMNVEV (reference sequence). Here the CDR3 reads CASSLGIGAKNIQYF. The CDR3 DNA reads TGTGCCAGCAGTTTAGGAATAGGGGCCAAAAACATTCAGTACTTC.

The CDR3 nucleotides read TGTGCCATCAGTGGGGGGGCGAGGTACACTGAAGCTTTCTTT. Translated: CAISGGARYTEAFF. The gene calls are TRBV10-3 and TRBJ1-1; TRBD1 might be the D (6 bases). Germline V gene sequence: CDR1 ENHRY, CDR2 SYGVKD. V lost 4 bases to trimming and J lost 3 bases, with 12 bases between them. The CDR3 length is 14 residues.

The chain is built from TRBV10-1 and TRBJ1-3; D is ambiguous. Germline V gives CDR1 WNHNN, CDR2 SYGVQD (reference sequence). The V gene lost 10 bases and the J gene lost 9 bases, with 19 bases spanning the gap. This CDR3 has 13 amino acids. The DNA of the CDR3 is TGCGCCACATCTAGGGAGGATCGGAGCACCATATATTTT. Translated, it gives CATSREDRSTIYF.

This clone was observed a handful of times. The gene calls are TRBV3-1 (or the pseudogene TRBV3-2) and TRBJ1-2; D remains ambiguous. Between the trimmed V and J ends, which lost 0 bases and 7 bases, there was a span of 15 bases. There are 15 residues in the CDR3. In germline, CDR1 is LGHDT, CDR2 YNNKEL (reference sequence). CDR3 bases: TGTGCCAGCAGCCAAGATACGAGGTCGACGGCTGGCTACACCTTC. Translating gives CASSQDTRSTAGYTF.

This clone was counted only a few times. The genes are TRBV30 and TRBJ1-6; weak D call: TRBD1 (6 bases). Germline CDR1 and CDR2: GTSNPN and SVGIG (reference sequence). The CDR3 loop spans 13 amino acids. The V end lost 2 bases, the J end lost 8 bases, and 10 bases lay between the germline ends. This chain's CDR3 is CAWSPKGDSPLHF. The CDR3 DNA reads as TGTGCCTGGAGTCCCAAGGGGGATTCACCCCTCCACTTT.

The J gene is TRBJ1-1, the V gene TRBV9, with 10 bases aligning to TRBD1. Germline V gives CDR1 SGDLS, CDR2 YYNGEE. V shed 2 bases and J 4 bases; nucleotides not matched to a gene: 5. This CDR3 has 15 amino acids. CDR3 coding DNA: TGTGCCAGCAGCGTCGGGACAGGGGAGAGCACTGAAGCTTTCTTT. Its translation: CASSVGTGESTEAFF.

This chain connects TRBV5-6 to TRBJ1-1; perhaps TRBD1 as D (6 bases). Trimming stripped 0 bases from V and 6 bases from J, with 18 bases between. The germline CDR1 and CDR2 sequences are SGHDT and YYEEEE. There are 16 residues in the CDR3. The CDR3 nucleotides read TGTGCCAGCAGCTTGGCGGCAGGGGCGGAGGGCTCTGAAGCTTTCTTT. This sequence encodes CASSLAAGAEGSEAFF.